This entry describes one TCR beta chain. Germline CDR1 reads MNHEY; CDR2 reads SVGAGI. With 6 bases removed from V and 2 bases from J, the gap between germline ends came to 14 bases. This CDR3 is built from 15 residues. This specimen belongs to a study of shared clonotypes between healthy human individuals. Naive CD8 cells lacked CD45RO, underwent positive selection for CCR7 and left out terminally differentiated effector memory CD45RA+ cells. Those who donated were healthy HIV-negative adults, with no recent acute infections or vaccinations reported. Using immunoSEQ multiplex PCR, the repertoire was profiled, and TCRdb retains in-frame clones only, with some absent. The data show around 2.1 million clones, with about 92% seen just once and 1.7% held by the top ten.

Input material: naive CD8+ T cells from PBMCs. The origin of this receptor is a man between 18 and 35 years old in good health. Some clones in this sample may be carry-over from other donors' samples. The chain recombines TRBV6-5 with TRBJ1-3; maybe TRBD1 (5 bases). CDR3 sequence reads: CASSLLGGAGNTIYF. The CDR3 DNA follows: TGTGCCAGCAGCCTCCTGGGGGGGGCTGGAAACACCATATATTTT.